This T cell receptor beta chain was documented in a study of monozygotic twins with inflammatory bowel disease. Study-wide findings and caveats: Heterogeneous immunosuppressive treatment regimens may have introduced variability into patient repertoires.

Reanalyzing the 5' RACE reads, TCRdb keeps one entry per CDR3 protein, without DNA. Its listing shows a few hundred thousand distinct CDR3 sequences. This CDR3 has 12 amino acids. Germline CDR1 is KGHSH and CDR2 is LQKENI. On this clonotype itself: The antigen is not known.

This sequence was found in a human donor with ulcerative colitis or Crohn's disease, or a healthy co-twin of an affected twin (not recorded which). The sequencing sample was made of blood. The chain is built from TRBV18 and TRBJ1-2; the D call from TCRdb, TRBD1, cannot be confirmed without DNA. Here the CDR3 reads CASSLTGEGYTF.